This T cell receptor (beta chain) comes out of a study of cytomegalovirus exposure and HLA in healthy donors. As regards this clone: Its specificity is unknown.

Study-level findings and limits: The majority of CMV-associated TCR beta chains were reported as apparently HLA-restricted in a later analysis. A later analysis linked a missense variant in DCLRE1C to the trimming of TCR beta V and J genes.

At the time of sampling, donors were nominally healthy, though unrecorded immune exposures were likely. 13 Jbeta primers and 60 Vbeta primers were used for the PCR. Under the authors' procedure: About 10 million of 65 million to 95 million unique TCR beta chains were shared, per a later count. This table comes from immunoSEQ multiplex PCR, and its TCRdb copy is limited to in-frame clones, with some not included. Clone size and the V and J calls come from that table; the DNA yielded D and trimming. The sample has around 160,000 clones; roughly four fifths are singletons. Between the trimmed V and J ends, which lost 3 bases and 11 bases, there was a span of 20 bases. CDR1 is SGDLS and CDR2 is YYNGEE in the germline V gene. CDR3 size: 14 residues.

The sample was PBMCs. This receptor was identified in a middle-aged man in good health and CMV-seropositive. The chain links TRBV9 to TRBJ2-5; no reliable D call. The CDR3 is CASSAPPEDRRQYF. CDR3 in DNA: TGTGCCAGCAGCGCCCCCCCTGAGGATCGAAGGCAGTACTTC. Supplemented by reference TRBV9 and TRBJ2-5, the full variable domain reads DSGVTQTPKHLITATGQRVTLRCSPRSGDLSVYWYQQSLDQGLQFLIQYYNGEERAKGNILERFSAQQFPDLHSELNLSSLELGDSALYFCASSAPPEDRRQYFGPGTRLLVL.